The 19 T cell receptor beta chains presented below share a single source sample, sequenced in a study of technical replicates of blood from several donors. Here immunoSEQ multiplex PCR was the method, and the copy in TCRdb shows in-frame clones only, minus some. The sample records roughly 67,000 clones, 98% being singletons. What was sequenced was T cells isolated from PBMCs. The receptors were gathered from a human donor in good health.

This chain connects TRBV27 to TRBJ1-1; tentatively, D is TRBD1 (6 bases). The V gene lost 6 bases and the J gene lost 4 bases, with 9 bases spanning the gap. This CDR3 has 12 amino acids. Germline loops: CDR1 MNHEY, CDR2 SMNVEV (reference sequence). In DNA form, the CDR3 reads TGTGCCAGCAGAGGGGGAAGCACTGAAGCTTTCTTT. The encoded protein is CASRGGSTEAFF.

The rearrangement joins TRBV7-9 to TRBJ1-5; TRBD1 matches at 8 bases. Germline-derived CDR1 and CDR2 are SEHNR and FQNEAQ (reference sequence). V lost 3 bases to trimming and J lost 5 bases; unmatched junction nucleotides: 15. CDR3 length: 18 amino acids. CDR3 sequence (DNA): TGTGCCAGCAGCTTCGGACTTATTAACGGACAGGGAGATCAGCCCCAGCATTTT. It yields the protein CASSFGLINGQGDQPQHF. Together with reference TRBV7-9 and TRBJ1-5, the CDR3 gives the full variable domain: DTGVSQNPRHKITKRGQNVTFRCDPISEHNRLYWYRQTLGQGPEFLTYFQNEAQLEKSRLLSDRFSAERPKGSFSTLEIQRTEQGDSAMYLCASSFGLINGQGDQPQHFGDGTRLSIL.

The V call is TRBV2, the J call TRBJ1-6; D ambiguous. V was trimmed by 7 bases and J by 4 bases, leaving 8 bases between them. CDR1 is SNHLY and CDR2 is FYNNEI in the germline V gene. CDR3 length equals 13 residues. The CDR3 sequence is CASKPSYNSPLHF. As DNA, the CDR3 is TGTGCCAGCAAGCCCTCTTATAATTCACCCCTCCACTTT.

The chain couples TRBV27 to TRBJ2-7; TRBD1 might be the D (6 bases). Trimming removed 4 bases at V and 5 bases at J, with 15 bases between. The CDR3 spans 14 residues. Germline V gene data show CDR1 as MNHEY and CDR2 as SMNVEV (reference sequence). The CDR3 loop is CASSSQGYSHEQYF. For the CDR3, the DNA is TGTGCCAGCAGTTCCCAGGGGTACAGTCACGAGCAGTACTTC.

This clone has a handful of counts. The chain employs TRBV6-1 and TRBJ1-1, with 9 positions matching TRBD1. Germline V CDR1 and CDR2: MNHNS, SASEGT. CDR3 length equals 14 residues. V shed 7 bases, J shed 1 base, and the junction held 4 bases outside the gene matches. The CDR3 DNA reads TGTGCCAGCAACAGGGGGCAGGGGAACACTGAAGCTTTCTTT. It is translated as CASNRGQGNTEAFF.

The gene calls are TRBV11-2 and TRBJ2-5, with D possibly matching TRBD1 (6 bases). V gave up 1 base and J gave up 5 bases, with 23 bases separating them. There are 18 residues in the CDR3. Germline-derived CDR1 and CDR2 are SGHAT and FQNNGV. The CDR3 region has the DNA TGTGCCAGCAGCTTAGGTTCGGATTTTGGACAGTGGAAGGAGACCCAGTACTTC. Translation gives CASSLGSDFGQWKETQYF.

V and J are TRBV28 and TRBJ2-1; maybe TRBD1 (6 bases). This CDR3 has 15 amino acids. V gave up 7 bases and J gave up 5 bases, with 18 bases separating them. CDR1 is MDHEN, CDR2 SYDVKM, per germline. The CDR3 region is CASTSVRGRNNEQFF. The DNA for the CDR3 is TGTGCCAGCACGTCTGTCAGGGGCCGAAACAATGAGCAGTTCTTC.

V usage is TRBV30 and J usage is TRBJ1-1; D remains ambiguous. The germline CDR1 and CDR2 sequences are GTSNPN and SVGIG (reference sequence). Trimming left V 2 bases short and J 3 bases short, with 16 bases between. The CDR3 extends over 15 amino acids. The CDR3 sequence is CAWSKPGSADTEAFF. The DNA for the CDR3 is TGTGCCTGGAGTAAACCGGGATCAGCCGACACTGAAGCTTTCTTT.

The rearrangement uses TRBV7-3 and TRBJ2-5; unclear D gene. Germline loops: CDR1 SGHTA, CDR2 FQGTGA. The CDR3 has 15 amino acids. The V end was cut by 3 bases, the J end by 2 bases, with 13 bases between. CDR3 sequence (DNA): TGTGCCAGCAGCTTTGGTGGTGCGGTGCAAGAGACCCAGTACTTC. This sequence encodes CASSFGGAVQETQYF.

This chain joins TRBV7-9 and TRBJ2-7; D might be TRBD1 (5 bases). Germline CDR1 and CDR2: SEHNR and FQNEAQ (reference sequence). The CDR3 contains 13 residues. Trimming took off 4 bases at V and 7 bases at J, with 14 bases between the two ends. The CDR3 here is CASSSYRSREQYF. CDR3 DNA: TGTGCCAGCAGCTCGTACAGGTCCAGGGAGCAGTACTTC.

The rearrangement links TRBV6-5 to TRBJ1-4, with D hard to call. V lost 6 bases and J 0 bases, leaving 8 bases between the germline ends. The CDR3 runs 14 residues. CDR1 MNHEY and CDR2 SVGAGI come from the germline V gene. CDR3 residues: CASSHTATNEKLFF. CDR3 bases: TGTGCCAGCAGCCACACCGCAACTAATGAAAAACTGTTTTTT.

In the case of this clone: One end of the junction is discordant with germline, which a read error may explain. The V call is TRBV7-7, the J call TRBJ2-7; maybe TRBD2 (6 bases). Germline V lookup: CDR1 SSHAT, CDR2 FNYEAQ (reference sequence). The CDR3 has 13 residues. The CDR3 region is CASSTETAGEQYF. Here the CDR3 DNA reads TGTGCTAGCAGCACGGAGACAGCGGGCGAGCAGTACTTC.

The chain joins TRBV25-1 to TRBJ1-6, with TRBD1 matching over 7 bases. Trimming cost V 3 bases and J 3 bases; bases outside gene matches: 2. Germline assignment: CDR1 MGHDK and CDR2 SYGVNS. CDR3 length equals 15 residues. This CDR3 reads CASSDGQVYNSPLHF. Here the CDR3 DNA reads TGTGCCAGCAGTGACGGACAGGTCTATAATTCACCCCTCCACTTT.

V and J are TRBV10-3 and TRBJ2-7, with TRBD1 as a possible D gene (5 bases). The CDR3 is 15 amino acids. V was cut by 4 bases and J by 0 bases, with 13 bases left in between. Looked up from germline, CDR1 is ENHRY and CDR2 is SYGVKD. CDR3 coding DNA: TGTGCCATCAGTGCAAAAGACAGTTTCTCCTACGAGCAGTACTTC. This translates into CAISAKDSFSYEQYF.

The genes are TRBV6-1 and TRBJ1-5; 7 bases are shared with TRBD1. CDR1 and CDR2 from the germline V gene are MNHNS and SASEGT. The CDR3 length is 14 residues. V was clipped by 4 bases and J by 6 bases; unmatched bases: 6. The CDR3 sequence is CASSGQGTTQPQHF. The DNA for the CDR3 is TGTGCCAGCAGTGGACAGGGTACAACTCAGCCCCAGCATTTT.

The chain uses TRBV5-6 and TRBJ1-4; D remains unclear. Trimming stripped 3 bases from V and 0 bases from J, with 6 bases between. There are 14 residues in the CDR3. Germline CDR1 is SGHDT and CDR2 is YYEEEE. The DNA for the CDR3 is TGTGCCAGCAGCTCACGCGCAACTAATGAAAAACTGTTTTTT. Protein sequence: CASSSRATNEKLFF.

The V and J genes are TRBV7-7 and TRBJ2-1; 8 bases are a match to TRBD1. This CDR3 has 18 amino acids. Trimming removed 4 bases from V and 4 bases from J; junction bases left unmatched: 15. Germline V gives CDR1 SSHAT, CDR2 FNYEAQ (reference sequence). The CDR3 loop is CASSSASRDRLCYNEQFF. The CDR3, as DNA: TGTGCCAGCAGCTCAGCGTCGAGGGACAGGTTGTGTTACAATGAGCAGTTCTTC.

V usage is TRBV19 and J usage is TRBJ2-3, with D perhaps matching TRBD1 (5 bases). This CDR3 region has 14 residues. The V gene lost 5 bases and the J gene lost 5 bases, with 14 bases spanning the gap. CDR1 is LNHDA, CDR2 SQIVND, per germline (reference sequence). The CDR3 DNA follows: TGTGCCAGTAGTCCTCGTGGACAACAAGATACGCAGTATTTT. This translates into CASSPRGQQDTQYF.

V is TRBV5-1 and J is TRBJ1-1, with TRBD1 identical over 7 bases. The V and J ends lost 3 bases and 6 bases, in that order; junction bases with no gene match: 11. The CDR3 runs to 15 residues. The germline V gene encodes CDR1 SGHRS and CDR2 YFSETQ. Here the CDR3 reads CASSSPDRETAEAFF. The CDR3 DNA follows: TGCGCCAGCAGCTCCCCCGACAGGGAAACGGCTGAAGCTTTCTTT. The whole variable domain, filled in from reference TRBV5-1 and TRBJ1-1, reads KAGVTQTPRYLIKTRGQQVTLSCSPISGHRSVSWYQQTPGQGLQFLFEYFSETQRNKGNFPGRFSGRQFSNSRSEMNVSTLELGDSALYLCASSSPDRETAEAFFGQGTRLTVV.